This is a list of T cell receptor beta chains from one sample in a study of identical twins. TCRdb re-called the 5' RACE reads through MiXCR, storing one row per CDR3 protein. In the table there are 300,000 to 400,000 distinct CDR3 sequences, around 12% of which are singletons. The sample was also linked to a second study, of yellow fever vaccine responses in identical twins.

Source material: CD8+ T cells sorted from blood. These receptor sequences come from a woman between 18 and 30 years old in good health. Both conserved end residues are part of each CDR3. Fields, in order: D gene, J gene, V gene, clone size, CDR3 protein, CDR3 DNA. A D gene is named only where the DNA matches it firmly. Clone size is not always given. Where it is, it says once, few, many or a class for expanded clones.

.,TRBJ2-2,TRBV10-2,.,CASSVARVTTGELFF,TGCGCCAGCAGTGTAGCCAGGGTGACGACCGGGGAGCTGTTTTTT
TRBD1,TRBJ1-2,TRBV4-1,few,CASSGTASHYGYTF,TGCGCCAGCAGCGGGACAGCCAGTCACTATGGCTACACCTTC
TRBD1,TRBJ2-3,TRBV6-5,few,CASSYPDRGTQYF,TGTGCCAGCAGTTACCCGGACAGGGGTACGCAGTATTTT
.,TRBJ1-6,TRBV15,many,CATSRGTIDNSPLHF,TGTGCCACCAGCAGGGGGACAATAGATAATTCACCCCTCCACTTT
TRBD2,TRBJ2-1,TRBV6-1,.,CASSEVELAGVNEQFF,TGTGCCAGCAGTGAAGTGGAACTAGCGGGAGTCAATGAGCAGTTCTTC
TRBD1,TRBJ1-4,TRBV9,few,CASNMNGQEGEKLFF,TGTGCCAGCAATATGAACGGACAGGAGGGTGAAAAACTGTTTTTT
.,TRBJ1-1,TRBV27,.,CASSLGQGFSNTEAFF,TGTGCCAGCAGTTTAGGGCAGGGGTTTTCGAACACTGAAGCTTTCTTT
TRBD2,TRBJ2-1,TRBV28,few,CASSLFLAGSYNEQFF,TGTGCCAGCAGTTTGTTCTTAGCGGGAAGTTACAATGAGCAGTTCTTC
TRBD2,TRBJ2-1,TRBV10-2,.,CASRLVAGASYNEQFF,TGCGCCAGCAGGCTAGTAGCGGGAGCTTCCTACAATGAGCAGTTCTTC
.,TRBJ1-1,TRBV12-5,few,CASGLVQENTEAFF,TGTGCTAGTGGTTTGGTACAAGAGAACACTGAAGCTTTCTTT
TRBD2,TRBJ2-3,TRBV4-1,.,CASSQAGGLTDTQYF,TGCGCCAGCAGCCAAGCGGGGGGACTCACAGATACGCAGTATTTT
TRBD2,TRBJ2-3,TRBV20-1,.,CSARDRLADTDTQYF,TGCAGTGCTAGAGATAGACTAGCGGACACAGATACGCAGTATTTT
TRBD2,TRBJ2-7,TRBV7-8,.,CASSLAPLAGVCEQYF,TGTGCCAGCAGCTTAGCGCCTCTAGCGGGAGTGTGTGAGCAGTACTTC
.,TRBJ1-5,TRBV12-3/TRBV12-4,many,CASTQDRPNQPQHF,TGTGCCAGCACCCAGGACAGACCCAATCAGCCCCAGCATTTT
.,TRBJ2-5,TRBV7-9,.,CASTGEGERAETQYF,TGTGCCAGCACCGGAGAAGGGGAAAGGGCAGAGACCCAGTACTTC
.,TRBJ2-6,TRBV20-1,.,CSAPSGANVLTF,TGCAGTGCTCCCTCTGGGGCCAACGTCCTGACTTTC
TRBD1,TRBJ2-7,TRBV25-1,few,CASTTGGWPYEQYF,TGTGCCAGTACTACAGGGGGCTGGCCCTACGAGCAGTACTTC
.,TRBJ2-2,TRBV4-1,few,CASSQGGPRELFF,TGCGCCAGCAGCCAAGGGGGGCCCAGGGAGCTGTTTTTT
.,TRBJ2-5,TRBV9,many,CASSVVGSPQETQYF,TGTGCCAGCAGCGTAGTGGGCAGCCCTCAAGAGACCCAGTACTTC
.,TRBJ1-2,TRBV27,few,CASSFARGSFGYTF,TGTGCCAGCAGTTTCGCCAGGGGTTCTTTCGGCTACACCTTC
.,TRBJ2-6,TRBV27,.,CASKSGGPSGANVLTF,TGTGCCAGCAAATCCGGGGGGCCCTCTGGGGCCAACGTCCTGACTTTC
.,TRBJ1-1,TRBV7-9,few,CASRKGVNTEAFF,TGTGCCAGCAGGAAAGGGGTTAACACTGAAGCTTTCTTT
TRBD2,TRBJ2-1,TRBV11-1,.,CASSLTAGGGYSYNEQFF,TGTGCCAGCAGCTTAACAGCGGGCGGGGGTTATTCCTACAATGAGCAGTTCTTC
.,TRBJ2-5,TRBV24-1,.,CATRGSQETQYF,TGTGCCACCAGAGGATCGCAAGAGACCCAGTACTTC
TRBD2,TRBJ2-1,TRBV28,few,CATRMAGGPFDEQFF,TGTGCCACAAGAATGGCGGGAGGGCCGTTCGATGAGCAGTTCTTC
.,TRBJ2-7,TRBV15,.,CATSRPFTGPHEQYF,TGTGCCACCAGCAGACCCTTTACAGGACCTCACGAGCAGTACTTC
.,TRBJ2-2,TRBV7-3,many,CASSLDFSAGELFF,TGTGCCAGCAGCTTAGACTTTTCGGCCGGGGAGCTGTTTTTT
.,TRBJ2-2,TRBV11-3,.,CASSLDWTSGETGELFF,TGTGCCAGCAGCTTAGATTGGACCTCTGGCGAGACCGGGGAGCTGTTTTTT
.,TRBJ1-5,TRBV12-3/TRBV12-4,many,CASSLTTGNQPQHF,TGTGCCAGCAGTTTAACGACTGGCAATCAGCCCCAGCATTTT
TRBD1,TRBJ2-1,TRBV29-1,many,CSPLLRTDRAPYNEQFF,TGCAGCCCACTCCTGCGCACCGACAGGGCCCCCTACAATGAGCAGTTCTTC
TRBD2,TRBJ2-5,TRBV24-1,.,CATSDLAGGIETQYF,TGTGCCACCAGTGATTTAGCGGGGGGTATAGAGACCCAGTACTTC
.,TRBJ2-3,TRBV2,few,CASSVDRGIGTDTQYF,TGTGCCAGCAGCGTGGACCGTGGGATCGGCACAGATACGCAGTATTTT
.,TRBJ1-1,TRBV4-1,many,CASSQDRRNTEAFF,TGCGCCAGCAGCCAAGATAGGAGGAACACTGAAGCTTTCTTT
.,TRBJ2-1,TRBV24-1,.,CATSSIAENYNEQFF,TGTGCCACCAGTAGTATAGCGGAAAATTACAATGAGCAGTTCTTC
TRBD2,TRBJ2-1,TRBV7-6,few,CASKSGGAYNEQFF,TGTGCCAGCAAAAGCGGGGGGGCCTACAATGAGCAGTTCTTC
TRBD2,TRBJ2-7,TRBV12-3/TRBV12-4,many,CASSSGLAPYEQYF,TGTGCCAGCAGTTCAGGACTAGCCCCCTACGAGCAGTACTTC
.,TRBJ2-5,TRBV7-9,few,CASSPARYQETQYF,TGTGCCAGCAGCCCCGCCAGGTACCAAGAGACCCAGTACTTC
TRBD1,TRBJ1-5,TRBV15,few,CATSSLSTGNYQPQHF,TGTGCCACCAGCAGTTTATCGACAGGGAACTATCAGCCCCAGCATTTT
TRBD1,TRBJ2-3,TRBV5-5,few,CASSSRQGPDTQYF,TGTGCCAGCAGCTCGCGACAGGGACCAGATACGCAGTATTTT
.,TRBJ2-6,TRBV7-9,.,CASSPPDSGANVLTF,TGTGCCAGCAGCCCCCCGGACTCTGGGGCCAACGTCCTGACTTTC
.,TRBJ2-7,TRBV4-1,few,CASSQEIRRFNYEQYF,TGCGCCAGCAGCCAAGAAATAAGGCGGTTCAACTACGAGCAGTACTTC
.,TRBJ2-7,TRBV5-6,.,CASSLAGYNYEQYF,TGTGCCAGCAGCTTGGCGGGGTACAACTACGAGCAGTACTTC
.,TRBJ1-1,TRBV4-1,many,CASSQGVSTEAFF,TGCGCCAGCAGCCAGGGGGTTAGTACTGAAGCTTTCTTT
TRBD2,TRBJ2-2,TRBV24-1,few,CATSDSTSAGELFF,TGTGCCACCAGTGACTCGACTAGCGCCGGGGAGCTGTTTTTT
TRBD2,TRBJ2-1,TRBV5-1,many,CASSLPGLAGKGNEQFF,TGCGCCAGCAGCTTACCGGGACTAGCGGGAAAAGGCAATGAGCAGTTCTTC
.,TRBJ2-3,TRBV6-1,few,CASSDTGLGDTQYF,TGTGCCAGCAGTGATACAGGGTTGGGAGATACGCAGTATTTT
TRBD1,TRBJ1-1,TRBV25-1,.,CASSDRGNLNTEAFF,TGTGCCAGCAGTGACAGGGGGAATCTGAACACTGAAGCTTTCTTT
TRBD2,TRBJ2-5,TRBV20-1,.,CSAYDGDSGMEETQYF,TGCAGTGCCTACGATGGGGATAGCGGGATGGAAGAGACCCAGTACTTC
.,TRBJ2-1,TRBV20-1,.,CSARPCPYNEQFF,TGCAGTGCTAGACCGTGCCCCTACAATGAGCAGTTCTTC
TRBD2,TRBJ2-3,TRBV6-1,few,CASSRGTSGGHPTDTQYF,TGTGCCAGCAGCCGGGGGACTAGCGGGGGCCATCCCACAGATACGCAGTATTTT
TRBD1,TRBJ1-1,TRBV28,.,CASSLYQGATTEAFF,TGTGCCAGCAGTTTATATCAGGGGGCTACCACTGAAGCTTTCTTT
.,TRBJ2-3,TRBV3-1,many,CASSQDPRGGVTDTQYF,TGTGCCAGCAGCCAAGATCCCCGCGGTGGGGTCACAGATACGCAGTATTTT
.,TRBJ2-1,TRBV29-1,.,CSVDQEGPPRDGQFF,TGCAGCGTTGATCAGGAAGGACCCCCGAGGGATGGGCAGTTCTTC
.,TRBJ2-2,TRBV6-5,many,CASSYEGLFLPGELFF,TGTGCCAGCAGTTACGAGGGCCTCTTTTTACCCGGGGAGCTGTTTTTT
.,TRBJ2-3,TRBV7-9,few,CASSSPGTGSTDTQYF,TGTGCCAGCAGCTCCCCCGGGACCGGTAGTACAGATACGCAGTATTTT